These 22 T cell receptor beta chains share one sample of origin, sequenced in a study of cytomegalovirus exposure and HLA in healthy donors (dated by TCRdb to the late 2010s). Receptor libraries were prepared by the immunoSEQ multiplex PCR assay. A mixture of 60 forward primers for TCR Vbeta segments and 13 reverse primers for TCR Jbeta segments was used in the multiplex PCR. TCRdb's version of the immuneACCESS table is confined to in-frame rearrangements and falls short of the full clone set. An unresolved V gene accounts for under half of the shortfall where checked; the remainder is of unknown origin. Counted in this sample were around 150,000 clones; about two thirds of them appeared once. The ten biggest clones cover 2.8% of the sample. The sequencing input was PBMCs. Source of these receptors: a woman in her 30s in good health and CMV-seronegative.

The chain recombines TRBV27 with TRBJ2-1; 11 nucleotides agree with TRBD1. Germline assignment: CDR1 MNHEY and CDR2 SMNVEV (reference sequence). This CDR3 is 14 amino acids long. Trimming took 2 bases from V and 6 from J; bases not matched to a gene: 0. The CDR3 DNA sequence: TGTGCCAGCAGTTTAGGGACAGGGGGCAATGAGCAGTTCTTC. It yields the protein CASSLGTGGNEQFF.

Only a few counts were recorded for this clone. The V call is TRBV29-1, the J call TRBJ2-7; TRBD1 agrees at 7 bases. CDR3 size: 13 residues. CDR1 and CDR2 from the germline V gene are SQVTM and ANQGSEA. With V trimmed by 7 bases and J by 6 bases, 12 bases remained unmatched. CDR3 amino acids: CSGSGGVGREQYF. In DNA form, the CDR3 reads TGCAGCGGATCAGGGGGTGTCGGTCGCGAGCAGTACTTC.

This clone showed up just once. DNA of the CDR3: TGTGCCAGTAGTAGAGCCGGGACAGGGGCAAATGAGCAGTTCTTC. This gives the protein CASSRAGTGANEQFF. This chain uses TRBV19 with TRBJ2-1; 10 bases are shared with TRBD1. Looked up from germline, CDR1 is LNHDA and CDR2 is SQIVND (reference sequence). The CDR3 sequence is 15 residues long. The J segment lost 7 bases and the V segment lost 4 bases, leaving 7 bases of the junction unmatched.

A note on this clone: Other DNA sequences in this sample translate to the same CDR3. V usage is TRBV10-3 and J usage is TRBJ2-1; TRBD2 aligns across 13 bases. Germline V gene lookup returns CDR1 ENHRY and CDR2 SYGVKD. This CDR3 has 15 residues. The junction had 6 bases not matched to a gene; V was cut back by 6 bases and J by 7 bases. The CDR3 reads CAIRSGTSGANEQFF. CDR3 nucleotides: TGTGCCATCAGGTCCGGGACTAGCGGGGCAAATGAGCAGTTCTTC.

This chain links TRBV5-1 with TRBJ2-3; a possible D gene is TRBD2 (5 bases). The CDR3 has 15 amino acids. Germline V CDR1 and CDR2: SGHRS, YFSETQ. V was shortened by 0 bases and J by 1 base, with 9 bases between the two germline ends. In nucleotides, the CDR3 is TGCGCCAGCAGCTTGGCCGCGCGGGGCACAGATACGCAGTATTTT. Its translation is CASSLAARGTDTQYF.

This chain connects TRBV2 to TRBJ1-2; 8 nucleotides align to TRBD1. Germline-derived CDR1 and CDR2 are SNHLY and FYNNEI. This CDR3 comprises 13 residues. The V and J ends lost 8 bases and 8 bases, in that order; junction bases with no gene match: 10. The CDR3 DNA follows: TGTGCCAGCGCCGAAGACAGGGGAGAAGGCTACACCTTC. It encodes CASAEDRGEGYTF.

This clone appeared a few times. The rearrangement uses TRBV9 and TRBJ2-2; D possibly corresponds to TRBD2 (5 bases). Germline values: CDR1 SGDLS, CDR2 YYNGEE. The CDR3 length is 13 residues. V lost 2 bases, J lost 6 bases, and 8 bases lay in between. The CDR3 sequence: CASSVGRAGELFF. CDR3 DNA: TGTGCCAGCAGCGTCGGGCGGGCCGGGGAGCTGTTTTTT.

The CDR3 DNA sequence: TGTGCCAGCACCCCAGTGTGGCGGGAGTTTCGGGAGCAGTACTTC. It yields the protein CASTPVWREFREQYF. The gene calls are TRBV7-9 and TRBJ2-7, with 7 bases lining up with TRBD2. CDR1 is SEHNR, CDR2 FQNEAQ, per germline (reference sequence). The CDR3 covers 15 residues. The V segment lost 7 bases and the J segment 7 bases; nucleotides outside the gene matches: 16. Complete variable domain (other parts from reference TRBV7-9 and TRBJ2-7): DTGVSQNPRHKITKRGQNVTFRCDPISEHNRLYWYRQTLGQGPEFLTYFQNEAQLEKSRLLSDRFSAERPKGSFSTLEIQRTEQGDSAMYLCASTPVWREFREQYFGPGTRLTVT.

CDR3 bases: TGTGCCAGCAGTGAAGTGGGGGACAGGTGGGAAAAACTGTTTTTT. This codes for CASSEVGDRWEKLFF. The chain has TRBV6-1 and TRBJ1-4, with 8 bases lining up with TRBD1. The CDR3 consists of 15 residues. Germline trimming cut 1 base from V and 8 bases from J; bases unmatched to any gene: 6. Germline V lookup: CDR1 MNHNS, CDR2 SASEGT.

The chain carries TRBV7-3 and TRBJ2-1, with 8 bases that match TRBD1. J was trimmed by 2 bases and V by 1 base; bases with no gene match: 1. The length of the CDR3 is 15 residues. The germline V gene has CDR1 SGHTA and CDR2 FQGTGA. The CDR3 nucleotides are TGTGCCAGCAGCTTAAGACAGGGGCCCTACAATGAGCAGTTCTTC. Encoded protein: CASSLRQGPYNEQFF. The full variable domain, rest sourced from reference TRBV7-3 and TRBJ2-1, is GAGVSQTPSNKVTEKGKYVELRCDPISGHTALYWYRQSLGQGPEFLIYFQGTGAADDSGLPNDRFFAVRPEGSVSTLKIQRTERGDSAVYLCASSLRQGPYNEQFFGPGTRLTVL.

This clone was picked up a small number of times. The rearrangement joins TRBV7-9 to TRBJ2-1; 10 positions agree with TRBD2. This CDR3 has 15 amino acids. Germline CDR1 is SEHNR and CDR2 is FQNEAQ (reference sequence). Losses at the gene ends were 2 bases for V and 5 bases for J; bases not matched to a gene: 3. The CDR3 DNA sequence: TGTGCCAGCAGCTTAATGCTAGCGGGGGACAATGAGCAGTTCTTC. Residues: CASSLMLAGDNEQFF. Full variable domain (remainder filled in from reference TRBV7-9 and TRBJ2-1): DTGVSQNPRHKITKRGQNVTFRCDPISEHNRLYWYRQTLGQGPEFLTYFQNEAQLEKSRLLSDRFSAERPKGSFSTLEIQRTEQGDSAMYLCASSLMLAGDNEQFFGPGTRLTVL.

This clone was counted a single time. The chain employs TRBV6-4 and TRBJ2-7, with D possibly being TRBD2 (5 bases). Trimming took 8 bases from V and 5 from J, leaving 25 bases between them. Germline CDR1 and CDR2: MRHNA and SNTAGT. The CDR3 is 16 residues long. The CDR3 spells CASPRRLAKILNEQYF. The CDR3 DNA reads TGTGCCAGCCCACGGCGGCTAGCTAAGATATTGAACGAGCAGTACTTC.

The rearrangement links TRBV7-9 to TRBJ2-7; D unresolved. The V end was cut by 2 bases, the J end by 3 bases, with 5 bases between. CDR1 and CDR2 from the germline V gene are SEHNR and FQNEAQ (reference sequence). CDR3 length equals 12 residues. DNA of the CDR3: TGTGCCAGCAGCTTAAGCGACTACGAGCAGTACTTC. It codes for CASSLSDYEQYF.

The chain combines TRBV27 with TRBJ1-1; 8 bases align to TRBD1. The J segment lost 5 bases and the V segment lost 6 bases, leaving 8 bases of the junction unmatched. The V gene's germline CDR1 is MNHEY and CDR2 SMNVEV (reference sequence). The CDR3 consists of 14 residues. The CDR3 nucleotides read TGTGCCAGCAGGGCCATCAGGGGGCGAACTGAAGCTTTCTTT. Translation gives CASRAIRGRTEAFF.

The gene calls are TRBV7-3 and TRBJ2-3, with 12 positions matching TRBD2. Germline V gene sequence: CDR1 SGHTA, CDR2 FQGTGA. Trimming at V came to 6 bases and at J to 1 base, leaving 11 bases not matched to a gene. This CDR3 has 18 residues. This chain's CDR3 is CASRRGLAGGGGTDTQYF. CDR3 bases: TGTGCCAGCAGGAGAGGGCTAGCGGGAGGGGGGGGCACAGATACGCAGTATTTT.

This rearrangement joins TRBV4-2 to TRBJ2-2; 9 bases map to TRBD2. Trimming at V came to 0 bases and at J to 11 bases, leaving 7 bases not matched to a gene. Germline V gene sequence: CDR1 LGHNA, CDR2 YNFKEQ. The CDR3 length is 15 residues. CDR3 bases: TGTGCCAGCAGCCAAGAAGCAGCGGGAGGACCCGAGCTGTTTTTT. Residues: CASSQEAAGGPELFF.

V gene TRBV28 combines with J gene TRBJ2-1, with 13 bases identical to TRBD2. J gave up 8 bases and V 5 bases, and 9 bases lay outside the gene matches. The CDR3 sequence is 16 residues long. Germline V gene sequence: CDR1 MDHEN, CDR2 SYDVKM. The CDR3 spells CASSVRGLAGVDEQFF. The CDR3 DNA sequence: TGTGCCAGCAGTGTCAGAGGACTAGCGGGAGTAGATGAGCAGTTCTTC.

The chain combines TRBV4-1 with TRBJ1-2; TRBD1 is a possible D gene (6 bases). Germline V gene lookup returns CDR1 MGHRA and CDR2 YSYEKL. The CDR3 contains 16 residues. With 0 bases removed from V and 8 bases from J, the gap between germline ends came to 19 bases. This chain's CDR3 is CASSQEGSRGAEGYTF. In DNA form, the CDR3 reads TGCGCCAGCAGCCAAGAAGGGTCCAGGGGTGCGGAAGGCTACACCTTC.

This chain joins TRBV7-2 and TRBJ1-1, with TRBD1 identical over 9 bases. Per germline, CDR1 SGHTA and CDR2 FQGNSA. The CDR3 has 17 amino acids. The junction had 10 bases not matched to a gene; V was cut back by 5 bases and J by 0 bases. CDR3 in DNA: TGTGCCAGCAGCCCGTACAGGGGGCCGCTCATGAACACTGAAGCTTTCTTT. Translation gives CASSPYRGPLMNTEAFF.

This clone was recorded a few times. The V call is TRBV28, the J call TRBJ1-1; 12 bases align to TRBD1. The CDR3 is 16 residues long. Germline V gene lookup returns CDR1 MDHEN and CDR2 SYDVKM. V lost 2 bases to trimming and J lost 6 bases; unmatched junction nucleotides: 7. CDR3 residues: CASSLAGQGAFAEAFF. In nucleotides, the CDR3 is TGTGCCAGCAGTTTAGCGGGACAGGGGGCTTTCGCTGAAGCTTTCTTT.

This clone was seen a handful of times. V and J are TRBV7-2 and TRBJ2-5, with 11 bases matching TRBD1. Germline V gives CDR1 SGHTA, CDR2 FQGNSA. V was clipped by 5 bases and J by 7 bases; unmatched bases: 18. The CDR3 spans 18 residues. CDR3 sequence: CASSPRTGGGGGSGTQYF. The DNA of the CDR3 is TGTGCCAGCAGCCCGAGGACAGGGGGCGGGGGGGGATCTGGGACCCAGTACTTC.

The chain combines TRBV9 with TRBJ2-3; no clear D gene. This CDR3 is 14 amino acids long. V dropped 3 bases and J dropped 0 bases, with 8 bases sitting between them. Germline CDR1 is SGDLS and CDR2 is YYNGEE. CDR3 in amino acids: CASSGGVSTDTQYF. CDR3 in DNA: TGTGCCAGCAGCGGCGGAGTTAGCACAGATACGCAGTATTTT.